This T cell receptor (beta chain) was recovered during a study of T-cell reconstitution after alpha-beta-depleted transplantation in children. Unique molecular identifiers were incorporated during preparation of the TCRbeta library. TCRdb passed the PCR reads through MiXCR, listing each CDR3 protein once. The sample includes 490,000 or so distinct CDR3 sequences, about an eighth of them seen just once. The sequence was obtained from a human donor who donated a stem cell graft to a child with combined immunodeficiency. The sequences come from PBMCs from the stem cell graft donor, collected from the stem cell graft.

This CDR3 reads CASSERVLLFYEQYF. The CDR3 nucleotides are TGTGCCAGCAGCGAGAGGGTCCTTCTTTTCTACGAGCAGTACTTC. The chain links TRBV6-2 or TRBV6-3 to TRBJ2-7, with TRBD2 as a possible D gene (5 bases). V lost 6 bases, J lost 3 bases, and 18 bases lay in between. CDR3 length: 15 amino acids. Germline V gene data show CDR1 as MNHEY and CDR2 as SVGEGT.